This T cell receptor (beta chain) was recovered during a study of radiotherapy plus CTLA-4 blockade in lung cancer. A word on this clone: Antigen: not known.

Points from the study as a whole: An expansion of tumor-derived TCR clones occurred in blood after radiotherapy plus ipilimumab.

Produced via immunoSEQ multiplex PCR; TCRdb's table is partial and in-frame only. The sample records about 85,000 clones, approximately 86% being singletons. Here the sequenced sample was peripheral blood, taken from a patient treated with radiotherapy plus ipilimumab. The sequence derives from a human donor with non-small cell lung cancer who had a partial response to radiotherapy plus ipilimumab.

In DNA form, the CDR3 reads TGTGCCAGCAGCCAAGTACAGGACTATGGCTACACCTTC. Encoded protein: CASSQVQDYGYTF. The chain combines TRBV14 with TRBJ1-2; D is possibly TRBD1 (5 bases). V shed 1 base and J shed 3 bases, with 6 bases lying between them. The CDR3 loop spans 13 amino acids. Germline CDR1 and CDR2: SGHDN and FVKESK.